The clone carrying this T cell receptor (beta chain) turned up a few times. Its target is unknown. Per the germline V gene, CDR1 is SGHTA and CDR2 is FQGTGA. Unmatched junction bases numbered 9, after V lost 5 bases and J lost 8 bases. The CDR3 length is 16 residues. This specimen belongs to a study of T cells in Graves' hyperthyroidism and ophthalmopathy. Findings and caveats of the study: Blood samples included most of the expanded thyroid clonotypes exceeding 0.001.

It was RNA transcripts that yielded the amplified TCR beta CDR3 regions. With the HTBI primer set, the TCR CDR3 went through a first round of RT-PCR. TCRdb independently ran MiXCR on the multiplex PCR reads; one entry per CDR3 protein. The sample includes 450,000 to 600,000 distinct CDR3 sequences, 14% seen only once; the top ten take approximately 13%. Newly diagnosed patients aged 18 to 65 had hyperthyroidism of under 2 months' duration. Exclusion criteria comprised uncontrolled infection, other autoimmune disease, pregnancy or lactation. The sequencing input was blood. The genes are TRBV7-3 and TRBJ2-2; TRBD2 matches 12 bases. The receptor was derived from a woman between 35 and 50 years old with Graves' hyperthyroidism. CDR3 coding DNA: TGTGCCAGCAGCCCCTGGACTAGCGGGAAAAAAGGGGAGCTGTTTTTT. Protein sequence: CASSPWTSGKKGELFF.